This TCR beta chain was profiled in a study of OX40 agonist ivuxolimab in advanced cancers. Study-wide background: Patients enrolled in dose escalation were diagnosed with hepatocellular carcinoma, melanoma, renal cell or head and neck cancer.

The CDR3 totals 11 residues. V dropped 4 bases and J dropped 7 bases, with 4 bases sitting between them. Germline V CDR1 and CDR2: MNHNS, SASEGT. Study outcomes and limitations: Expansion of clones was among the lowest in partial responders at 0.1-3.0 mg/kg.

As concerns this clone: Its antigen is currently unknown.

The method was immunoSEQ multiplex PCR; TCRdb's version includes in-frame clones alone and lacks a portion of them. The sample contains over 85,000 clones, around nine tenths of which appear only once. The V gene is TRBV6-1, the J gene TRBJ2-2; D is unclear. The specimen was CD4+ or CD8+ T cells sorted from blood, collected in a trial of the OX40 agonist ivuxolimab. The TCR was taken from an adult with an advanced solid tumor such as melanoma, head and neck, liver or kidney cancer. DNA of the CDR3: TGTGCCAGCAGTGTTAGCGGGGAGCTGTTTTTT. As protein: CASSVSGELFF.